The clone carrying this TCR beta chain was detected ten times or more. Its matching antigen is unknown. This record belongs to a study of T cells in Graves' hyperthyroidism and ophthalmopathy. Study-level background: Staff took peripheral blood when the initial diagnosis was made, before any treatment began. Study outcomes and limitations: The model forecast ophthalmopathy, anticipating it by a median approximately 6.2 months before onset.

V lost 4 bases and J lost 4; bases outside the gene matches: 5. This CDR3 has 16 residues. Germline V gene data show CDR1 as KGHDR and CDR2 as SFDVKD. The TCR beta CDR3 regions underwent amplification using RNA transcripts as the source. An initial round of RT-PCR targeting the TCR CDR3 relied on the HTBI primer set. TCRdb re-called the multiplex PCR reads with MiXCR, one entry per CDR3 protein. The sample lists some 560,000 distinct CDR3 sequences, around a sixth occurring once. The chain is built from TRBV24-1 and TRBJ2-3; 12 nucleotides align to TRBD2. Specimen: blood. This TCR derives from a woman aged 25 to 39 with Graves' hyperthyroidism. CDR3 bases: TGTGCCACCAGTGAACCCCGACTAGCGGGAGCAGATACGCAGTATTTT. This sequence encodes CATSEPRLAGADTQYF.